The TCR beta chain described here comes from a study of blood T cells in healthy people across ages. Study results and caveats: Observed TCR beta diversity per million T cells went down as age went up. This fall followed a roughly linear course with age. As naive T cell percentage varied, TCR beta diversity correlated strongly with it.

Staff drew roughly 10 milliliters of peripheral blood from each donor. Only one count was recorded for this clonotype. Its antigen is not known. Combining a sample-barcoded 5' primer with a J-beta primer mix, a second PCR ran for about 7 to 12 cycles. Each cDNA molecule was tagged by a template-switch adaptor that had 12 random nucleotides. TCRdb reprocessed the 5' RACE reads via MiXCR and lists one record per CDR3 protein. The data contain about 1.4 million distinct CDR3 sequences, 59% of them singletons. CDR3 length: 15 residues. Germline V gives CDR1 MNHEY, CDR2 SVGEGT. The V and J ends lost 8 bases and 2 bases respectively, with 18 bases between them.

The chain has TRBV6-2 or TRBV6-3 and TRBJ1-1; perhaps TRBD1 as D (5 bases). This sequence was found in a man between 18 and 35 years old in good health. The sequenced material came from blood. The CDR3 DNA reads TGTGCCAGCTCGAAGGTCGACAGAAGCAACACTGAAGCTTTCTTT. Encoded protein: CASSKVDRSNTEAFF.